The 29 T cell receptor beta chains listed next were all sequenced from one sample in a study of blood T cell repertoires in COVID-19. Only in-frame clones appear in the TCRdb table, and some are missing; sequencing was by immunoSEQ multiplex PCR. The data hold 130,000 to 150,000 clones, with over 75% observed a single time. The sequencing input was peripheral blood. The receptors were gathered from a woman in her sixties or seventies with COVID-19, enrolled during active disease.

The rearrangement uses TRBV10-3 and TRBJ1-2; 7 nucleotides agree with TRBD1. The CDR3 spans 15 residues. V lost 6 bases and J lost 2; bases outside the gene matches: 9. CDR1 and CDR2 from the germline V gene are ENHRY and SYGVKD. CDR3 protein: CAIRRGTEQNYGYTF. CDR3 nucleotide sequence: TGTGCCATCAGAAGAGGGACAGAACAAAACTATGGCTACACCTTC.

This sequence joins TRBV4-3 and TRBJ2-5; D unresolved. This CDR3 has 15 residues. Per the germline V gene, CDR1 is LGHNA and CDR2 is YSLEER. Deletions cut 1 base from V and 0 bases from J, with 9 bases between. For the CDR3, the DNA is TGCGCCAGCAGCCAAGGGGCAGGATACCAAGAGACCCAGTACTTC. Protein sequence: CASSQGAGYQETQYF.

This chain connects TRBV29-1 to TRBJ1-2, with TRBD1 matching 8 bases. Trimming at V came to 0 bases and at J to 6 bases, leaving 12 bases not matched to a gene. This CDR3 has 16 amino acids. Germline V CDR1 and CDR2: SQVTM, ANQGSEA. In nucleotides, the CDR3 is TGCAGCGTTGAAGACTGGGAACAGGGGGGGGCGGATGGCTACACCTTC. This sequence encodes CSVEDWEQGGADGYTF. Drawing the rest from reference TRBV29-1 and TRBJ1-2, the complete variable domain is SAVISQKPSRDICQRGTSLTIQCQVDSQVTMMFWYRQQPGQSLTLIATANQGSEATYESGFVIDKFPISRPNLTFSTLTVSNMSPEDSSIYLCSVEDWEQGGADGYTFGSGTRLTVV.

This clone showed up just once. The chain couples TRBV5-1 to TRBJ1-4; 8 nucleotides agree with TRBD1. Unmatched junction bases numbered 11, after V lost 0 bases and J lost 10 bases. The germline V gene has CDR1 SGHRS and CDR2 YFSETQ. The CDR3 consists of 16 residues. CDR3 loop: CASSLAQGAGTGKLFF. The CDR3 DNA reads TGCGCCAGCAGCTTGGCCCAGGGGGCGGGAACGGGAAAACTGTTTTTT.

The chain links TRBV7-8 to TRBJ1-2, with D possibly matching TRBD1 (6 bases). The germline V and J ends were trimmed by 4 bases and 4 bases, with 16 bases remaining between them. CDR1 is SGHVS, CDR2 FQNEAQ, per germline. This CDR3 has 15 residues. CDR3 coding DNA: TGTGCCAGCAGCTCAGTGGGGGCAACGGGCTATGGCTACACCTTC. It specifies CASSSVGATGYGYTF.

The gene calls are TRBV4-2 and TRBJ2-7; TRBD1 agrees at 9 bases. Unmatched junction bases numbered 7, after V lost 2 bases and J lost 2 bases. Germline values: CDR1 LGHNA, CDR2 YNFKEQ. The CDR3 extends over 16 amino acids. The CDR3 loop is CASSQTQGAATYEQYF. CDR3 DNA: TGTGCCAGCAGCCAAACACAGGGGGCGGCTACCTACGAGCAGTACTTC.

This chain links TRBV5-1 with TRBJ2-7, with D hard to call. Germline V gene data show CDR1 as SGHRS and CDR2 as YFSETQ. This CDR3 region has 12 residues. Deletions cut 0 bases from V and 6 bases from J, with 7 bases between. The CDR3 region is CASSLGNFEQYF. DNA for the CDR3: TGCGCCAGCAGCTTGGGCAACTTCGAGCAGTACTTC.

A single count supports this clone. V gene TRBV27 combines with J gene TRBJ1-1; D unresolved. The germline V and J ends were trimmed by 0 bases and 5 bases, with 7 bases remaining between them. CDR3 size: 13 residues. In germline, CDR1 is MNHEY, CDR2 SMNVEV (reference sequence). CDR3 residues: CASSLSTGTEAFF. The CDR3 nucleotides read TGTGCCAGCAGTTTATCGACCGGGACTGAAGCTTTCTTT.

The chain recombines TRBV5-1 with TRBJ2-3; 7 bases map to TRBD2. Per the germline V gene, CDR1 is SGHRS and CDR2 is YFSETQ. Trimming cost V 3 bases and J 2 bases; bases outside gene matches: 9. The CDR3 has 16 amino acids. The CDR3 loop reads CASSSPPGLITDTQYF. The CDR3 DNA reads as TGCGCCAGCAGCTCGCCCCCGGGACTAATCACAGATACGCAGTATTTT. The full variable domain, in which reference TRBV5-1 and TRBJ2-3 provide the parts outside the CDR3, is KAGVTQTPRYLIKTRGQQVTLSCSPISGHRSVSWYQQTPGQGLQFLFEYFSETQRNKGNFPGRFSGRQFSNSRSEMNVSTLELGDSALYLCASSSPPGLITDTQYFGPGTRLTVL.

The CDR3 spells CASSPPRAETYEQYF. CDR3 coding DNA: TGTGCCAGCTCACCACCTCGCGCGGAGACCTACGAGCAGTACTTC. The chain has TRBV18 and TRBJ2-7; D remains unclear. The CDR3 runs 15 residues. Per germline, CDR1 KGHSH and CDR2 LQKENI. The V end lost 0 bases, the J end lost 2 bases, and 11 bases lay between the germline ends.

The J gene is TRBJ1-2, the V gene TRBV6-5, with unresolved D. The germline V gene encodes CDR1 MNHEY and CDR2 SVGAGI. V dropped 6 bases and J dropped 3 bases, with 11 bases sitting between them. There are 13 residues in the CDR3. The CDR3 nucleotides read TGTGCCAGCAGGCGACCCGAGGACTATGGCTACACCTTC. Protein sequence: CASRRPEDYGYTF.

The chain joins TRBV5-4 to TRBJ2-2, with TRBD1 identical over 8 bases. The CDR3 consists of 16 residues. From germline, CDR1 is SGHNT and CDR2 YYREEE (reference sequence). V was clipped by 3 bases and J by 1 base; unmatched bases: 5. CDR3 protein: CASSSGGPGNTGELFF. Written as DNA, the CDR3 is TGTGCCAGCAGCTCAGGGGGCCCAGGGAACACCGGGGAGCTGTTTTTT.

The chain couples TRBV9 to TRBJ2-7; no firm D call. CDR1 is SGDLS and CDR2 is YYNGEE in the germline V gene. V gave up 4 bases and J gave up 4 bases, with 12 bases separating them. This CDR3 comprises 13 residues. CDR3 nucleotides: TGTGCCAGCAGCCCTAACTCCCCTTACGAGCAGTACTTC. Encoded protein: CASSPNSPYEQYF.

The genes are TRBV5-1 and TRBJ2-1; no definite D call. V was pared by 4 bases and J by 4 bases, with 12 bases between. The germline V gene has CDR1 SGHRS and CDR2 YFSETQ. The CDR3 totals 14 residues. The CDR3 sequence: CASSPQTPYNEQFF. The CDR3 coding sequence is TGCGCCAGCAGCCCTCAGACTCCGTACAATGAGCAGTTCTTC.

The gene calls are TRBV11-1 and TRBJ2-1, with 9 bases aligning to TRBD1. V lost 4 bases and J lost 7; bases outside the gene matches: 8. Germline V gene sequence: CDR1 SGHAT, CDR2 FQDESV (reference sequence). This CDR3 has 15 amino acids. CDR3 nucleotide sequence: TGTGCCAGCAGCTCCCCGGGACAGGGTCATAATGAGCAGTTCTTC. It specifies CASSSPGQGHNEQFF.

This chain connects TRBV4-1 to TRBJ1-2; no clear D. Germline loops: CDR1 MGHRA, CDR2 YSYEKL. Trimming took 4 bases from V and 0 from J, leaving 15 bases between them. There are 16 residues in the CDR3. CDR3 in DNA: TGCGCCAGCAGCCGCGGCGCGTCAGCTACTAACTATGGCTACACCTTC. Its translation is CASSRGASATNYGYTF.

This chain connects TRBV4-1 to TRBJ2-7; 12 nucleotides line up with TRBD2. This CDR3 spans 15 amino acids. In germline, CDR1 is MGHRA, CDR2 YSYEKL. V was pared by 4 bases and J by 2 bases, with 3 bases of the junction left unmatched. Here the CDR3 reads CASSPRLAGAYEQYF. In DNA form, the CDR3 reads TGCGCCAGCAGCCCAAGACTAGCGGGGGCCTACGAGCAGTACTTC.

Notes on this clone: A read error may produce the germline difference seen at one junction end. The chain joins TRBV9 to TRBJ1-1; possible D gene TRBD1, 6 bases. The CDR3 spans 14 residues. From germline, CDR1 is SGDLS and CDR2 YYNGEE. The CDR3 DNA follows: TGTGCCAGCAGCGTAGTGTCAGGGGTTTCTGAAGTTTTCTTT. Its translation is CASSVVSGVSEVFF.

The V gene is TRBV2, the J gene TRBJ2-3; TRBD2 agrees at 15 bases. Losses at the gene ends were 6 bases for V and 0 bases for J; bases not matched to a gene: 19. Germline assignment: CDR1 SNHLY and CDR2 FYNNEI. The CDR3 runs to 22 residues. The CDR3 reads CASSLNRITGTSGGLSTDTQYF. CDR3 sequence (DNA): TGTGCCAGCAGCCTAAACCGAATCACCGGGACTAGCGGGGGGTTAAGCACAGATACGCAGTATTTT.

The gene calls are TRBV5-6 and TRBJ1-6, with D perhaps matching TRBD1 (5 bases). This CDR3 spans 14 amino acids. Germline V gene sequence: CDR1 SGHDT, CDR2 YYEEEE. Between the trimmed V and J ends, which lost 5 bases and 4 bases, there was a span of 10 bases. For the CDR3, the DNA is TGTGCCAGCAGTCTGACAGCGTATAATTCACCCCTCCACTTT. Translation gives CASSLTAYNSPLHF.

The rearrangement uses TRBV14 and TRBJ2-2, with 8 bases aligning to TRBD2. The V gene's germline CDR1 is SGHDN and CDR2 FVKESK. Trimming removed 2 bases from V and 1 base from J; junction bases left unmatched: 0. The CDR3 contains 15 residues. CDR3 sequence reads: CASSQTSGNTGELFF. As DNA, the CDR3 is TGTGCCAGCAGCCAAACTAGCGGGAACACCGGGGAGCTGTTTTTT. Supplemented by reference TRBV14 and TRBJ2-2, the full variable domain reads EAGVTQFPSHSVIEKGQTVTLRCDPISGHDNLYWYRRVMGKEIKFLLHFVKESKQDESGMPNNRFLAERTGGTYSTLKVQPAELEDSGVYFCASSQTSGNTGELFFGEGSRLTVL.

Notes on this clone: Additional DNA sequences in this sample encode the identical CDR3. CDR3 sequence: CASSQDRHNYGYTF. For the CDR3, the DNA is TGCGCCAGCAGTCAGGACAGGCACAACTATGGCTACACCTTC. This chain uses TRBV4-3 with TRBJ1-2; TRBD1 aligns across 7 bases. This CDR3 spans 14 amino acids. Germline CDR1 is LGHNA and CDR2 is YSLEER. J was trimmed by 2 bases and V by 6 bases; bases with no gene match: 6.

This clone was recorded at least ten times. The chain recombines TRBV5-1 with TRBJ1-1; no definite D call. Germline values: CDR1 SGHRS, CDR2 YFSETQ. V lost 4 bases to trimming and J lost 2 bases, with 12 bases between them. This CDR3 has 14 residues. As DNA, the CDR3 is TGCGCCAGCAGCGCCCTTCTAAACAACACTGAAGCTTTCTTT. Protein sequence: CASSALLNNTEAFF.

The J gene is TRBJ1-1, the V gene TRBV3-1 (or the pseudogene TRBV3-2); TRBD1 might be the D (5 bases). The V end was cut by 2 bases, the J end by 0 bases, with 13 bases between. The CDR3 contains 16 residues. Germline V gene sequence: CDR1 LGHDT, CDR2 YNNKEL (reference sequence). The CDR3 nucleotides are TGTGCCAGCAGCCAACCCGCGGGACGGCTGAACACTGAAGCTTTCTTT. Translated: CASSQPAGRLNTEAFF.

The genes are TRBV10-3 and TRBJ1-1; 11 bases match TRBD1. V gave up 4 bases and J gave up 4 bases; unmatched junction bases: 8. The CDR3 has 16 residues. The germline V gene encodes CDR1 ENHRY and CDR2 SYGVKD. Written as DNA, the CDR3 is TGTGCCATCAGTGGGGACAGGGGGGAGGGCAGCACTGAAGCTTTCTTT. Translated, it gives CAISGDRGEGSTEAFF.

The CDR3 coding sequence is TGTGCCAGCAGATCAACAGGGGGCAATGAGCAGTTCTTC. It encodes CASRSTGGNEQFF. The V and J genes are TRBV2 and TRBJ2-1, with 8 bases aligning to TRBD1. CDR1 SNHLY and CDR2 FYNNEI come from the germline V gene. This CDR3 spans 13 amino acids. V shed 6 bases, J shed 6 bases, and the junction held 4 bases outside the gene matches.

This sequence joins TRBV27 and TRBJ2-7; D possibly corresponds to TRBD1 (7 bases). Per germline, CDR1 MNHEY and CDR2 SMNVEV (reference sequence). Trimming cost V 2 bases and J 5 bases, with 22 bases left between them. The CDR3 is 17 amino acids. The CDR3 reads CASSLKALHRGGHEQYF. The CDR3 DNA reads as TGTGCCAGCAGTTTAAAGGCCCTCCACAGGGGAGGCCACGAGCAGTACTTC.

This clone occurred once. The CDR3 bases are TGTGCCAGCAGTTACAAACCGGGACAGACCGCTTTGCAGTTCTTC. Residues: CASSYKPGQTALQFF. The chain couples TRBV6-5 to TRBJ2-1; 7 bases line up with TRBD1. V trimming: 2 bases; J trimming: 12 bases; junction bases outside the gene matches: 13. The CDR3 length is 15 residues. Germline loops: CDR1 MNHEY, CDR2 SVGAGI.

The J gene is TRBJ1-5, the V gene TRBV6-2 or TRBV6-3, with 7 positions matching TRBD1. Unmatched junction bases numbered 9, after V lost 4 bases and J lost 0 bases. CDR1 and CDR2 from the germline V gene are MNHEY and SVGEGT. The CDR3 runs 17 residues. The CDR3 loop reads CASSSPRDSLSNQPQHF. DNA of the CDR3: TGTGCCAGCAGTTCCCCCCGGGACAGCCTTAGCAATCAGCCCCAGCATTTT.